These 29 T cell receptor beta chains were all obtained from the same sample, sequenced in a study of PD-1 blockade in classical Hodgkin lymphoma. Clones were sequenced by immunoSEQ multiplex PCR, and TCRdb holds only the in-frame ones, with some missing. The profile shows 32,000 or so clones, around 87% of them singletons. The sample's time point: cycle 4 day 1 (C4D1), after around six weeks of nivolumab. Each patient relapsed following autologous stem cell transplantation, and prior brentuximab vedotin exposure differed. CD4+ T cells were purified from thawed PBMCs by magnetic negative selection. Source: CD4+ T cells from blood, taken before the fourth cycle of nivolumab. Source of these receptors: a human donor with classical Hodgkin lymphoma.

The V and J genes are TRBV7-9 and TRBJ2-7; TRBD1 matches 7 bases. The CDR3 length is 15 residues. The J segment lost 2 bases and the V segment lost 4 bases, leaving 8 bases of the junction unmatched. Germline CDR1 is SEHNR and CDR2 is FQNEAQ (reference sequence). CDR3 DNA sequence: TGTGCCAGCAGCTGGGACCGGGACAGCGCCTACGAGCAGTACTTC. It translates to CASSWDRDSAYEQYF.

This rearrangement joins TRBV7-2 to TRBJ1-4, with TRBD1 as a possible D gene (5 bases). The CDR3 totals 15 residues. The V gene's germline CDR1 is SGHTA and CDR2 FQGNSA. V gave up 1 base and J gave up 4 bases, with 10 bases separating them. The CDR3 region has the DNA TGTGCCAGCAGCTTAGTGTGGGGGGGTAATGAAAAACTGTTTTTT. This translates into CASSLVWGGNEKLFF. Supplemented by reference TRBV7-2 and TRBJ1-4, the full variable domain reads GAGVSQSPSNKVTEKGKDVELRCDPISGHTALYWYRQSLGQGLEFLIYFQGNSAPDKSGLPSDRFSAERTGGSVSTLTIQRTQQEDSAVYLCASSLVWGGNEKLFFGSGTQLSVL.

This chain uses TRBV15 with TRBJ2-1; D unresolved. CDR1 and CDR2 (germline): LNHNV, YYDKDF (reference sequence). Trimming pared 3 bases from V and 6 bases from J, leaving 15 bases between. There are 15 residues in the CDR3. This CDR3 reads CATSSGWASGNEQFF. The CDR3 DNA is TGTGCCACCAGCAGTGGTTGGGCTAGTGGCAATGAGCAGTTCTTC.

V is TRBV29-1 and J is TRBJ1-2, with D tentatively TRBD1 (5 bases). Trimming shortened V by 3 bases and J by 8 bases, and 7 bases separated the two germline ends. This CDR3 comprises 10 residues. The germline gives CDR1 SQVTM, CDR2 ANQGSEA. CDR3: CSVDQGGYTF. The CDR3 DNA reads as TGCAGCGTTGACCAGGGAGGCTACACCTTC. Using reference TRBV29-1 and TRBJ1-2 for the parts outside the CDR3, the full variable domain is SAVISQKPSRDICQRGTSLTIQCQVDSQVTMMFWYRQQPGQSLTLIATANQGSEATYESGFVIDKFPISRPNLTFSTLTVSNMSPEDSSIYLCSVDQGGYTFGSGTRLTVV.

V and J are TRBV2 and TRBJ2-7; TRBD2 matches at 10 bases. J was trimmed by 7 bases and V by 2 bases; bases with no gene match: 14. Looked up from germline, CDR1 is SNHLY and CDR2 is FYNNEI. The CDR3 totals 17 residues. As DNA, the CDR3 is TGTGCCAGCAGTGAACCCTCTAGCGGGGGAGATAGGTATGAGCAGTACTTC. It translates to CASSEPSSGGDRYEQYF.

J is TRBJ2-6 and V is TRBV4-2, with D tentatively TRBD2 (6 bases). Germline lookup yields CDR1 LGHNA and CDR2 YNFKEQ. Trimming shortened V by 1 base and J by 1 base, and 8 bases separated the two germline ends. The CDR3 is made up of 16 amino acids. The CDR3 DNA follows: TGTGCCAGCAGCCAAGCGGGAGAGTCTGGGGCCAACGTCCTGACTTTC. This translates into CASSQAGESGANVLTF.

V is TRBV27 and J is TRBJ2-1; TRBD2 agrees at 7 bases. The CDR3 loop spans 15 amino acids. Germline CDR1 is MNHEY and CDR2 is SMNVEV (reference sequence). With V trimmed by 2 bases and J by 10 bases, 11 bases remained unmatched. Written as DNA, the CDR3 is TGTGCCAGCAGTTTAGAAAGAGCGGGATCGGTCGAGCAGTTCTTC. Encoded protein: CASSLERAGSVEQFF.

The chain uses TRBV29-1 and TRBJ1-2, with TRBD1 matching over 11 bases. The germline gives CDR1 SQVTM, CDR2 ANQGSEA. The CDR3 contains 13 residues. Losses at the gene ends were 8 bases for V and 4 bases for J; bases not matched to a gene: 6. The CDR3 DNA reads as TGCAGCAACCGGGACAGGGGGTCCTATGGCTACACCTTC. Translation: CSNRDRGSYGYTF.

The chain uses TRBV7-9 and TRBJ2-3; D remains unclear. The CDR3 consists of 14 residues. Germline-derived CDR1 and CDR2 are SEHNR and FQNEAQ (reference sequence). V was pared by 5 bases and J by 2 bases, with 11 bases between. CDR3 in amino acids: CASSPLASTDTQYF. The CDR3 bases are TGTGCCAGCAGCCCCTTAGCTTCCACAGATACGCAGTATTTT.

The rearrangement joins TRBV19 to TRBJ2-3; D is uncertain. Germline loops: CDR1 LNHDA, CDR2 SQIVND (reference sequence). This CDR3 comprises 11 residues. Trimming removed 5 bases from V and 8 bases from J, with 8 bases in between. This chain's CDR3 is CASSEQSTQYF. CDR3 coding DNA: TGTGCCAGTAGTGAACAGAGTACGCAGTATTTT.

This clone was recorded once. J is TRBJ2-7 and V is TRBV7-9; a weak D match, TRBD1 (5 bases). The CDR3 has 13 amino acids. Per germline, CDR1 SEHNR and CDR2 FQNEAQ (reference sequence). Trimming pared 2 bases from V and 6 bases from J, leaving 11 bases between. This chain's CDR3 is CASSLTPQGEQYF. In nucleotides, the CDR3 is TGTGCCAGCAGCTTAACCCCCCAGGGCGAGCAGTACTTC.

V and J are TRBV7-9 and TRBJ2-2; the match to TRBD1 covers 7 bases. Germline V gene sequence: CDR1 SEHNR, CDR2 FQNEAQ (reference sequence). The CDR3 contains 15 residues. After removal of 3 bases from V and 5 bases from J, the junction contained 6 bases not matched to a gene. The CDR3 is CASSFQGVGTGELFF. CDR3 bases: TGTGCCAGCAGCTTTCAGGGGGTTGGTACCGGGGAGCTGTTTTTT.

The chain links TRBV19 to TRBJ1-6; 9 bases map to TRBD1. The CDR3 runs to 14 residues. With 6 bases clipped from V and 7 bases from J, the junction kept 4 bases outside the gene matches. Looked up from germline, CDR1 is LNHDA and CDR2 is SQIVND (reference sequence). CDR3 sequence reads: CASRTTGGNSPLHF. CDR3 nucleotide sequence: TGTGCCAGTAGAACTACAGGGGGCAATTCACCCCTCCACTTT. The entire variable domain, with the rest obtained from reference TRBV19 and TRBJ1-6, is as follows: DGGITQSPKYLFRKEGQNVTLSCEQNLNHDAMYWYRQDPGQGLRLIYYSQIVNDFQKGDIAEGYSVSREKKESFPLTVTSAQKNPTAFYLCASRTTGGNSPLHFGNGTRLTVT.

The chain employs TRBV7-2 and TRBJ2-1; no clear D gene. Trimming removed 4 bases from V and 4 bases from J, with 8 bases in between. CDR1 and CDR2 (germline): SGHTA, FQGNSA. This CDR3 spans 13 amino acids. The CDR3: CASSSAVYNEQFF. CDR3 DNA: TGTGCCAGCAGCTCAGCAGTTTACAATGAGCAGTTCTTC.

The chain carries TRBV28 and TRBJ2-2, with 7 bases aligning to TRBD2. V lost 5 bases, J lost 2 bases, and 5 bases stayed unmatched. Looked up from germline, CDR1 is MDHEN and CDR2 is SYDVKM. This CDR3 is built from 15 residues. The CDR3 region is CASSAGDRNTGELFF. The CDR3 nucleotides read TGTGCCAGCAGTGCGGGGGATAGAAACACCGGGGAGCTGTTTTTT.

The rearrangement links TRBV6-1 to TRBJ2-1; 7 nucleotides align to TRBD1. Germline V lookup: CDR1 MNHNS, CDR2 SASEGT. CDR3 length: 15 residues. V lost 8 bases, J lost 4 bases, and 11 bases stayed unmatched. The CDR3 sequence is CASGRQGVSYNEQFF. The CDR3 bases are TGTGCCAGCGGAAGACAGGGAGTATCTTACAATGAGCAGTTCTTC.

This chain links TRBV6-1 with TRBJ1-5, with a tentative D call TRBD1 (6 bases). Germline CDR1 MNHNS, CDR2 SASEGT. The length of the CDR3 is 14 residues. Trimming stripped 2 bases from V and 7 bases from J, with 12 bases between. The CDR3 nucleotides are TGTGCCAGCAGTGAATCAGGGGCCCACCAGCCCCAGCATTTT. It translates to CASSESGAHQPQHF.

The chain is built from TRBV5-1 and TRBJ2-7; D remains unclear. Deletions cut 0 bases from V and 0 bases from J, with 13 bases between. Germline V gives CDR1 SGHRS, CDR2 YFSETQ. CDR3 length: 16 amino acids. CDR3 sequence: CASSLAGSQDSYEQYF. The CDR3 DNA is TGCGCCAGCAGCTTGGCCGGTAGCCAGGACTCCTACGAGCAGTACTTC.

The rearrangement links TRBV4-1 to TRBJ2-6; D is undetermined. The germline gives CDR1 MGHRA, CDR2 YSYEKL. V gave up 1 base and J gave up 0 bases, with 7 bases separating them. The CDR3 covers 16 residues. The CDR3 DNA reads TGCGCCAGCAGCCAAGGCCCGTCCTCTGGGGCCAACGTCCTGACTTTC. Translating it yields CASSQGPSSGANVLTF.

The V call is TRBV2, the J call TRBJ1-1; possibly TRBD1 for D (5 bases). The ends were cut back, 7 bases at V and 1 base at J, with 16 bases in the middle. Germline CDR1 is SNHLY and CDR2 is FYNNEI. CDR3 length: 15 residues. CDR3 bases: TGTGCCAGCACGCTCGGCCCAGGGCCGAACACTGAAGCTTTCTTT. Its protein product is CASTLGPGPNTEAFF.

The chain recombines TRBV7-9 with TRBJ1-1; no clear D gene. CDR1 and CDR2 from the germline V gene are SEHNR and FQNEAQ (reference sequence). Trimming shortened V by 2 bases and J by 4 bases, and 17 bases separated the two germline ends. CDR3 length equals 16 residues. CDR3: CASSLFIPGEGTEAFF. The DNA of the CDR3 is TGTGCCAGCAGCTTATTTATTCCCGGTGAGGGCACTGAAGCTTTCTTT.

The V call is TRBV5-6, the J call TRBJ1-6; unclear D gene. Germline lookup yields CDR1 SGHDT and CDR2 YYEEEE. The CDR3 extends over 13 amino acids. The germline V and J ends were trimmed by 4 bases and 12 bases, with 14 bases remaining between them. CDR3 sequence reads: CASSPKSSQPLHF. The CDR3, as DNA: TGTGCCAGCAGCCCAAAGAGCAGTCAACCCCTCCACTTT. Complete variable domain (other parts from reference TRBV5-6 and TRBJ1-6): DAGVTQSPTHLIKTRGQQVTLRCSPKSGHDTVSWYQQALGQGPQFIFQYYEEEERQRGNFPDRFSGHQFPNYSSELNVNALLLGDSALYLCASSPKSSQPLHFGNGTRLTVT.

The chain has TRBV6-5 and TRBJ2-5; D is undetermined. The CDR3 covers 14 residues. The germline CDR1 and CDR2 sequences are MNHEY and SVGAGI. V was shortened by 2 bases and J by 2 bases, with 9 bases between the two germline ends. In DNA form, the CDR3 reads TGTGCCAGCAGTTACGGCAGAGGACAAGAGACCCAGTACTTC. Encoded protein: CASSYGRGQETQYF.

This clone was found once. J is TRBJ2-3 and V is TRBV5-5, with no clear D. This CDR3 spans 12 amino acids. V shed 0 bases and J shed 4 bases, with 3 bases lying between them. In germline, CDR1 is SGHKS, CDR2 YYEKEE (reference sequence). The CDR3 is CASSLVADTQYF. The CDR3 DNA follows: TGTGCCAGCAGCTTGGTGGCAGATACGCAGTATTTT.

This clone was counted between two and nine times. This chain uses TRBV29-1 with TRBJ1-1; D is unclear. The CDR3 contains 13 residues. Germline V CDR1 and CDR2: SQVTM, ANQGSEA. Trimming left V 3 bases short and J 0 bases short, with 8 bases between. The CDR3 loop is CSVDTVMNTEAFF. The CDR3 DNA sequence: TGCAGCGTTGATACGGTCATGAACACTGAAGCTTTCTTT. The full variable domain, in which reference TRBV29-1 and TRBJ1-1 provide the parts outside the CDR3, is SAVISQKPSRDICQRGTSLTIQCQVDSQVTMMFWYRQQPGQSLTLIATANQGSEATYESGFVIDKFPISRPNLTFSTLTVSNMSPEDSSIYLCSVDTVMNTEAFFGQGTRLTVV.

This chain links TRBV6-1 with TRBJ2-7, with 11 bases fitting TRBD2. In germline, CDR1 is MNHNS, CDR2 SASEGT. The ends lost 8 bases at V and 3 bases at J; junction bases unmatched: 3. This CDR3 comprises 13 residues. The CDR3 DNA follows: TGTGCCAGCGTGCTAGCGGGGGGCTACGAGCAGTACTTC. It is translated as CASVLAGGYEQYF.

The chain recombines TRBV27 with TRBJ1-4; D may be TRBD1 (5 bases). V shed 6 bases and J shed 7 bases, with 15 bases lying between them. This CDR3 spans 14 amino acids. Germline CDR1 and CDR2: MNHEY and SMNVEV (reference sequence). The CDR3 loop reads CASRRGGDGEKLFF. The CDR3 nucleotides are TGTGCCAGCAGAAGGGGAGGGGACGGTGAAAAACTGTTTTTT.

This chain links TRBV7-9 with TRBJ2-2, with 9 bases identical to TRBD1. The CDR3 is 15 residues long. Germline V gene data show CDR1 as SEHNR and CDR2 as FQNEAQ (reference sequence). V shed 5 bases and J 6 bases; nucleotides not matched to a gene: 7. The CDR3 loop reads CASSPNRGLPGELFF. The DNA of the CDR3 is TGTGCCAGCAGCCCAAACAGGGGGCTGCCCGGGGAGCTGTTTTTT.

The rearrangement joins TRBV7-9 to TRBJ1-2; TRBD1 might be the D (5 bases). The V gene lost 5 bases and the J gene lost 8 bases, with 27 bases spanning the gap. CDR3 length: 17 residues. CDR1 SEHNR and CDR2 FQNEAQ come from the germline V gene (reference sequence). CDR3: CASSPKGWGVPPRGYTF. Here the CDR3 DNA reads TGTGCCAGCAGCCCCAAGGGGTGGGGGGTTCCCCCTCGAGGCTACACCTTC.